These 23 T cell receptor beta chains originate from one sample sequenced in a study of blood T cell repertoires in COVID-19. Profiling relied on immunoSEQ multiplex PCR, and the TCRdb table lists in-frame clones only, not all of them. This table has 280,000 or so clones, 89% appearing once. Sequenced: peripheral blood. All receptors come from a woman aged 60 to 75 with acute or convalescent COVID-19.

The rearrangement uses TRBV7-3 and TRBJ2-3, with TRBD1 identical over 10 bases. This CDR3 has 14 residues. V lost 7 bases to trimming and J lost 6 bases; unmatched junction nucleotides: 7. Germline CDR1 reads SGHTA; CDR2 reads FQGTGA. CDR3: CASTPGTGADTQYF. CDR3 in DNA: TGTGCCAGCACTCCCGGGACAGGGGCGGATACGCAGTATTTT.

This chain joins TRBV6-6 and TRBJ1-5; no definite D call. Germline assignment: CDR1 MNHNY and CDR2 SVGAGI (reference sequence). This CDR3 contains 14 residues. Trimming cost V 2 bases and J 4 bases, with 9 bases left between them. CDR3 nucleotide sequence: TGTGCCAGCAGTTACCCAGGAAGTAATCAGCCCCAGCATTTT. Amino acids: CASSYPGSNQPQHF.

This sequence joins TRBV11-3 and TRBJ2-2; 9 bases align to TRBD1. The V and J ends lost 4 bases and 5 bases, in that order; junction bases with no gene match: 11. The CDR3 totals 17 residues. CDR1 and CDR2 (germline): SGHNT, YENEEA. CDR3 DNA: TGTGCCAGCAGCTCCGAGACCGGGACAGGGAAGACCGGGGAGCTGTTTTTT. Its protein is CASSSETGTGKTGELFF.

This chain links TRBV27 with TRBJ1-2; maybe TRBD1 (6 bases). Germline loops: CDR1 MNHEY, CDR2 SMNVEV (reference sequence). V lost 5 bases to trimming and J lost 4 bases, with 17 bases between them. This CDR3 comprises 15 residues. The CDR3 loop reads CASSINRVGSYGYTF. CDR3 nucleotides: TGTGCCAGCAGTATAAACAGGGTCGGAAGCTATGGCTACACCTTC.

A single count supports this clone. This chain links TRBV20-1 with TRBJ2-1, with 10 bases aligning to TRBD2. CDR1 and CDR2 (germline): DFQATT, SNEGSKA (reference sequence). The CDR3 is 17 amino acids. The V gene end was trimmed by 3 bases and the J gene end by 1 base; junction bases not matched to a gene: 9. In DNA form, the CDR3 reads TGCAGTGCTAGTCAGCTAGCGGGGGCCCGATCCTACAATGAGCAGTTCTTC. Its protein is CSASQLAGARSYNEQFF.

The chain carries TRBV12-3 or TRBV12-4 and TRBJ2-2; D is possibly TRBD1 (5 bases). V was trimmed by 6 bases and J by 6 bases, leaving 11 bases between them. This CDR3 has 13 amino acids. The CDR3 DNA reads TGTGCCAGCAGGACCCAGGGCGCCGGGGAGCTGTTTTTT. This codes for CASRTQGAGELFF.

DNA of the CDR3: TGTGCCAGCAGCCTAGCGGGATGGCAGTTCTTC. Translated: CASSLAGWQFF. This chain uses TRBV3-1 (or the pseudogene TRBV3-2) with TRBJ2-1; 8 bases are a match to TRBD2. Germline trimming cut 4 bases from V and 12 bases from J; bases unmatched to any gene: 2. In germline, CDR1 is LGHDT, CDR2 YNNKEL (reference sequence). The CDR3 totals 11 residues.

The chain has TRBV19 and TRBJ1-2, with D unclear. This CDR3 region has 12 residues. The V gene lost 10 bases and the J gene lost 1 base, with 10 bases spanning the gap. Germline V lookup: CDR1 LNHDA, CDR2 SQIVND (reference sequence). The CDR3 DNA follows: TGTGCCACTAACCGCGGTAACTATGGCTACACCTTC. Translating it yields CATNRGNYGYTF.

The chain uses TRBV5-5 and TRBJ1-4; 10 nucleotides match TRBD1. From germline, CDR1 is SGHKS and CDR2 YYEKEE (reference sequence). This CDR3 spans 17 amino acids. V lost 4 bases and J lost 10; bases outside the gene matches: 16. In nucleotides, the CDR3 is TGTGCCAGCAGCCGAACTCTGACAGGGGGCGGGAGAGGAAAACTGTTTTTT. Translated, it gives CASSRTLTGGGRGKLFF.

This chain joins TRBV7-2 and TRBJ2-5; a possible D gene is TRBD2 (6 bases). The CDR3 spans 13 residues. CDR1 and CDR2 (germline): SGHTA, FQGNSA. Trimming shortened V by 7 bases and J by 4 bases, and 13 bases separated the two germline ends. The DNA of the CDR3 is TGTGCCAGCAACCCAGTGGGGGGAGAGACCCAGTACTTC. Encoded protein: CASNPVGGETQYF.

The chain links TRBV27 to TRBJ1-2, with 7 positions matching TRBD1. This CDR3 is 13 amino acids long. The V gene's germline CDR1 is MNHEY and CDR2 SMNVEV (reference sequence). With 8 bases clipped from V and 3 bases from J, the junction kept 6 bases outside the gene matches. The CDR3 DNA is TGTGCCAGCTCTTTTCAGGGGGACTATGGCTACACCTTC. Translated: CASSFQGDYGYTF.

The CDR3 loop is CASNAQGRGANVLTF. DNA of the CDR3: TGTGCCAGCAATGCCCAGGGGCGTGGGGCCAACGTCCTGACTTTC. V and J are TRBV28 and TRBJ2-6; D perhaps matches TRBD1 (6 bases). This CDR3 region has 15 residues. The V end was cut by 7 bases, the J end by 3 bases, with 13 bases between. Per germline, CDR1 MDHEN and CDR2 SYDVKM.

This chain connects TRBV27 to TRBJ1-5, with TRBD1 matching 10 bases. The CDR3 covers 14 residues. V shed 4 bases and J 4 bases; nucleotides not matched to a gene: 1. Germline CDR1 is MNHEY and CDR2 is SMNVEV (reference sequence). DNA of the CDR3: TGTGCCAGCAGTTCGGGACAGGGGAATCAGCCCCAGCATTTT. Its translation: CASSSGQGNQPQHF.

This chain joins TRBV7-9 and TRBJ2-3; perhaps TRBD2 as D (5 bases). The CDR3 consists of 16 residues. Germline V gives CDR1 SEHNR, CDR2 FQNEAQ (reference sequence). Trimming took 5 bases from V and 2 from J, leaving 17 bases between them. The CDR3 protein is CASSPGIASYTDTQYF. CDR3 DNA sequence: TGTGCCAGCAGCCCCGGGATCGCTTCGTACACAGATACGCAGTATTTT. Using reference TRBV7-9 and TRBJ2-3 for the parts outside the CDR3, the full variable domain is DTGVSQNPRHKITKRGQNVTFRCDPISEHNRLYWYRQTLGQGPEFLTYFQNEAQLEKSRLLSDRFSAERPKGSFSTLEIQRTEQGDSAMYLCASSPGIASYTDTQYFGPGTRLTVL.

The chain combines TRBV6-1 with TRBJ1-1; no clear D. The length of the CDR3 is 10 residues. Germline V gene lookup returns CDR1 MNHNS and CDR2 SASEGT. V was cut by 5 bases and J by 8 bases, with 6 bases left in between. CDR3 in amino acids: CASSSIEAFF. CDR3 nucleotides: TGTGCCAGCAGTTCCATCGAAGCTTTCTTT.

The chain couples TRBV24-1 to TRBJ2-1; TRBD2 matches 8 bases. This CDR3 is 15 amino acids long. V lost 2 bases, J lost 9 bases, and 8 bases stayed unmatched. CDR1 and CDR2 from the germline V gene are KGHDR and SFDVKD. CDR3 DNA sequence: TGTGCCACCAGTGATTATTCGGGACTAGTAACTGAGCAGTTCTTC. This sequence encodes CATSDYSGLVTEQFF.

This clone was counted between two and nine times. V is TRBV19 and J is TRBJ1-2; D unclear. Trimming left V 5 bases short and J 6 bases short, with 16 bases between. CDR1 is LNHDA, CDR2 SQIVND, per germline (reference sequence). CDR3 length: 14 amino acids. Here the CDR3 reads CASSLLLVGNGYTF. CDR3 bases: TGTGCCAGTAGTCTCCTCCTGGTCGGGAATGGCTACACCTTC. Drawing the rest from reference TRBV19 and TRBJ1-2, the complete variable domain is DGGITQSPKYLFRKEGQNVTLSCEQNLNHDAMYWYRQDPGQGLRLIYYSQIVNDFQKGDIAEGYSVSREKKESFPLTVTSAQKNPTAFYLCASSLLLVGNGYTFGSGTRLTVV.

V usage is TRBV6-5 and J usage is TRBJ2-7; no reliable D call. The CDR3 runs to 14 residues. Germline V CDR1 and CDR2: MNHEY, SVGAGI. Trimming left V 2 bases short and J 2 bases short, with 10 bases between. CDR3 DNA: TGTGCCAGCAGTTACAATACCAGGACCTACGAGCAGTACTTC. Its protein product is CASSYNTRTYEQYF.

This clone was observed a few times. The gene calls are TRBV5-4 and TRBJ1-4, with 7 bases identical to TRBD1. The germline V gene has CDR1 SGHNT and CDR2 YYREEE (reference sequence). V shed 4 bases and J 4 bases; nucleotides not matched to a gene: 4. The CDR3 extends over 14 amino acids. The CDR3, as DNA: TGTGCCAGCAGCGGACAGGAGAGTAATGAAAAACTGTTTTTT. Protein product: CASSGQESNEKLFF.

In this sample, this clone turned up once. The rearrangement links TRBV4-1 to TRBJ2-3; 8 bases are shared with TRBD2. Germline lookup yields CDR1 MGHRA and CDR2 YSYEKL. V lost 2 bases to trimming and J lost 2 bases; unmatched junction nucleotides: 9. The CDR3 sequence is 17 residues long. The CDR3 sequence is CASSQWVIAGNTDTQYF. DNA of the CDR3: TGCGCCAGCAGCCAATGGGTAATAGCGGGAAACACAGATACGCAGTATTTT.

The count of this clone is one. V is TRBV6-5 and J is TRBJ2-5; a possible D gene is TRBD2 (6 bases). Trimming shortened V by 7 bases and J by 2 bases, and 11 bases separated the two germline ends. Germline-derived CDR1 and CDR2 are MNHEY and SVGAGI. The CDR3 length is 13 residues. The CDR3 reads CASKLAVQETQYF. As DNA, the CDR3 is TGTGCCAGCAAATTAGCGGTACAAGAGACCCAGTACTTC.

The chain is built from TRBV14 and TRBJ2-4; a possible D gene is TRBD2 (6 bases). Between the trimmed V and J ends, which lost 1 base and 6 bases, there was a span of 13 bases. The CDR3 is made up of 15 amino acids. Germline V lookup: CDR1 SGHDN, CDR2 FVKESK. CDR3 sequence (DNA): TGTGCCAGCAGCCAAGGAATACTAGCCGGAAACATTCAGTACTTC. Its protein is CASSQGILAGNIQYF.

Only a few counts were recorded for this clone. The V and J genes are TRBV5-1 and TRBJ2-4; 10 bases agree with TRBD2. The CDR3 runs 11 residues. Germline V gene lookup returns CDR1 SGHRS and CDR2 YFSETQ. J gave up 16 bases and V 5 bases, and 6 bases lay outside the gene matches. CDR3 in amino acids: CASSFSGRSYF. The CDR3 nucleotides read TGCGCCAGCAGTTTTAGCGGGAGGAGCTACTTC.